Each of the 2 T cell receptor beta chains below was sequenced from the same sample in a study of EBV T-cell therapy then PD-1 blockade in nasopharyngeal carcinoma. Treatment described: AdE1-LMPpoly-expanded autologous EBV-specific T-cell therapy followed by anti-PD-1 nivolumab. Their specific antigens are unknown. Method: immunoSEQ multiplex PCR; TCRdb's copy keeps in-frame clones and lacks some. The repertoire consists of 11,000 to 15,000 clones, with under 90% occurring once and the leading ten covering 25% to 35%. The starting material was CD8+ T cells from blood, obtained at roughly day 99 from a patient whose treatment included autologous EBV-specific T cells and nivolumab. The receptors come from a middle-aged man with nasopharyngeal carcinoma.

The genes are TRBV4-3 and TRBJ2-7, with 9 bases identical to TRBD2. The CDR3 runs to 16 residues. With V trimmed by 1 base and J by 2 bases, 6 bases remained unmatched. Germline lookup yields CDR1 LGHNA and CDR2 YSLEER. CDR3 DNA: TGCGCCAGCAGCCAAGGAGTCAGCGGGGGGCCCTACGAGCAGTACTTC. Translating gives CASSQGVSGGPYEQYF.

The chain carries TRBV29-1 and TRBJ2-1, with TRBD1 matching over 11 bases. The CDR3 totals 11 residues. Germline V gene lookup returns CDR1 SQVTM and CDR2 ANQGSEA. The ends lost 8 bases at V and 13 bases at J; junction bases unmatched: 7. CDR3 amino acids: CSPGTGGFQFF. The CDR3 coding sequence is TGCAGCCCTGGGACAGGGGGTTTTCAGTTCTTC.